Sequencing of this TCR beta chain was carried out in a study of T cell repertoires in cytomegalovirus infection. Study background: HLA-C-restricted CMV epitopes, recently identified, and well-studied HLA-B-restricted ones were used by the study. TCR beta signatures that were public indicated CMV infection and matching HLA type. General study findings and limits: Of the TCR beta families, the public ones yielded a cumulative frequency that identified carriers of CMV plus the relevant HLA. HLA-C-restricted CMV-specific TCR beta clonotypes prevailed in the ex vivo response.

This clonotype came up a few times. Its antigen remains unknown. The ends were cut back, 4 bases at V and 8 bases at J, with 17 bases in the middle. CDR3 size: 15 residues. TCRdb used MiXCR to reprocess the reads, holding one entry per CDR3 protein. Of some 700,000 distinct CDR3 sequences listed, approximately 33% are singletons. The sequencing here drew on cultured PBMCs, taken from culture after CMV antigen stimulation. The TCR comes from a human donor in good health (CMV status not recorded). Some clones in this sample may be carry-over from other donors' samples. The rearrangement links TRBV12-3 or TRBV12-4 to TRBJ1-4; D is perhaps TRBD1 (5 bases). The CDR3 here is CASSSPVGAGEKLFF. In nucleotides, the CDR3 is TGTGCCAGCAGTTCTCCTGTTGGGGCTGGAGAAAAACTGTTTTTT.